A single sample gave rise to the 18 T cell receptor beta chains below, sequenced in a study of blood T cell repertoires in COVID-19. Sequenced by immunoSEQ multiplex PCR; TCRdb stores in-frame clones only, minus some. The sample lists about 120,000 clones, 82% occurring once. Sequenced sample: peripheral blood. The source of these receptors is a man between 70 and 80 years old with acute or convalescent COVID-19.

The chain recombines TRBV6-5 with TRBJ2-7, with 8 bases identical to TRBD1. V was pared by 6 bases and J by 5 bases, with 6 bases of the junction left unmatched. Germline loops: CDR1 MNHEY, CDR2 SVGAGI. CDR3 length equals 13 residues. The CDR3 is CASRGGQGHEQYF. CDR3 nucleotide sequence: TGTGCCAGCAGGGGCGGACAGGGCCACGAGCAGTACTTC.

The chain links TRBV28 to TRBJ1-1, with TRBD1 identical over 8 bases. The germline CDR1 and CDR2 sequences are MDHEN and SYDVKM. With V trimmed by 6 bases and J by 1 base, 7 bases remained unmatched. The CDR3 is made up of 15 amino acids. The DNA of the CDR3 is TGTGCCAGCAGAGTTGGGGACAGGAGGAACACTGAAGCTTTCTTT. Amino acid sequence: CASRVGDRRNTEAFF.

This chain joins TRBV6-5 and TRBJ1-2; D may be TRBD1 (6 bases). Germline lookup yields CDR1 MNHEY and CDR2 SVGAGI. The V and J ends lost 2 bases and 3 bases respectively, with 16 bases between them. The CDR3 is 16 residues long. CDR3 nucleotides: TGTGCCAGCAGTTACACCTCACGGGGGGCTGACTATGGCTACACCTTC. Its translation is CASSYTSRGADYGYTF.

The V and J genes are TRBV5-1 and TRBJ1-2, with TRBD1 as a possible D gene (6 bases). Germline V gives CDR1 SGHRS, CDR2 YFSETQ. This CDR3 has 13 amino acids. Trimming removed 4 bases from V and 8 bases from J, with 15 bases in between. The CDR3 sequence is CASSPSDRPGYTF. The CDR3 DNA reads as TGCGCCAGCAGCCCATCCGACAGGCCCGGCTACACCTTC.

This clone was detected only a few times. A junction end diverges from the germline sequence, so it may reflect a read error. This rearrangement joins TRBV5-1 to TRBJ1-2; TRBD1 might be the D (5 bases). Looked up from germline, CDR1 is SGHRS and CDR2 is YFSETQ. The CDR3 loop spans 12 amino acids. CDR3 in DNA: TGCGCCAGCAGCGAACAGGACTATGGCTCCACCTTC. This codes for CASSEQDYGSTF.

The V and J genes are TRBV6-1 and TRBJ2-1; a possible D gene is TRBD2 (6 bases). Germline V gene lookup returns CDR1 MNHNS and CDR2 SASEGT. The CDR3 is made up of 14 amino acids. Trimming left V 3 bases short and J 2 bases short, with 8 bases between. The CDR3 region is CASSEEGTYNEQFF. CDR3 coding DNA: TGTGCCAGCAGTGAGGAGGGGACCTACAATGAGCAGTTCTTC.

This clone was counted a single time. The rearrangement uses TRBV2 and TRBJ1-1; no firm D call. Trimming left V 8 bases short and J 0 bases short, with 16 bases between. Germline CDR1 and CDR2: SNHLY and FYNNEI. The CDR3 runs to 15 residues. The CDR3 DNA reads as TGTGCCAGCTCGTCGCAGGCCTTGATGAACACTGAAGCTTTCTTT. Protein: CASSSQALMNTEAFF.

The chain uses TRBV5-6 and TRBJ2-3, with D perhaps matching TRBD2 (6 bases). Trimming stripped 1 base from V and 6 bases from J, with 12 bases between. From germline, CDR1 is SGHDT and CDR2 YYEEEE. The CDR3 length is 14 residues. This CDR3 reads CASSLNRGSDTQYF. DNA of the CDR3: TGTGCCAGCAGCTTGAACCGGGGGTCGGATACGCAGTATTTT.

Only a few counts were recorded for this clone. The V and J genes are TRBV6-1 and TRBJ2-1, with 9 bases fitting TRBD2. The V and J ends lost 4 bases and 2 bases, in that order; junction bases with no gene match: 6. Germline lookup yields CDR1 MNHNS and CDR2 SASEGT. The CDR3 contains 16 residues. CDR3 bases: TGTGCCAGCAGTGCCGTAGCGGGGGCTACCTACAATGAGCAGTTCTTC. Its protein is CASSAVAGATYNEQFF.

This clone is categorized as medium-sized (0.01 to 0.1%). Additional DNA sequences in this sample encode the identical CDR3. For the CDR3, the DNA is TGTGCCAGCAGTTTAAGGGGTGGCGGGGGGGCCAACTACGAGCAGTACTTC. As protein: CASSLRGGGGANYEQYF. V is TRBV27 and J is TRBJ2-7; 9 bases map to TRBD2. After removal of 2 bases from V and 3 bases from J, the junction contained 11 bases not matched to a gene. This CDR3 contains 17 residues. Germline assignment: CDR1 MNHEY and CDR2 SMNVEV (reference sequence).

The rearrangement links TRBV10-3 to TRBJ1-2; TRBD1 agrees at 7 bases. V shed 10 bases, J shed 5 bases, and the junction held 10 bases outside the gene matches. Germline V gives CDR1 ENHRY, CDR2 SYGVKD. This CDR3 has 13 residues. CDR3 in amino acids: CATTGTDAYGYTF. For the CDR3, the DNA is TGTGCCACAACCGGGACAGATGCTTATGGCTACACCTTC.

The V gene is TRBV9, the J gene TRBJ2-1, with D possibly being TRBD2 (5 bases). Germline CDR1 and CDR2: SGDLS and YYNGEE. The CDR3 contains 15 residues. Trimming cost V 0 bases and J 9 bases, with 16 bases left between them. Here the CDR3 DNA reads TGTGCCAGCAGCGTAGAACCGACGGGGTGGGTTGAGCAGTTCTTC. Translation: CASSVEPTGWVEQFF. Based on the CDR3 plus reference TRBV9 and TRBJ2-1, the full variable domain is DSGVTQTPKHLITATGQRVTLRCSPRSGDLSVYWYQQSLDQGLQFLIQYYNGEERAKGNILERFSAQQFPDLHSELNLSSLELGDSALYFCASSVEPTGWVEQFFGPGTRLTVL.

The chain employs TRBV19 and TRBJ2-1, with 9 bases lining up with TRBD2. The CDR3 sequence is 16 residues long. CDR1 LNHDA and CDR2 SQIVND come from the germline V gene (reference sequence). V lost 3 bases, J lost 8 bases, and 11 bases stayed unmatched. The CDR3: CASSIWSAGGKHEQFF. The DNA of the CDR3 is TGTGCCAGTAGTATTTGGTCAGCGGGAGGCAAACATGAGCAGTTCTTC. The whole variable domain, remainder taken from reference TRBV19 and TRBJ2-1, is DGGITQSPKYLFRKEGQNVTLSCEQNLNHDAMYWYRQDPGQGLRLIYYSQIVNDFQKGDIAEGYSVSREKKESFPLTVTSAQKNPTAFYLCASSIWSAGGKHEQFFGPGTRLTVL.

The genes are TRBV9 and TRBJ2-2, with D possibly matching TRBD1 (6 bases). With 4 bases removed from V and 5 bases from J, the gap between germline ends came to 15 bases. This CDR3 spans 15 amino acids. Germline V CDR1 and CDR2: SGDLS, YYNGEE. The CDR3 region is CASSSGTPGTGELFF. The CDR3 DNA reads TGTGCCAGCAGCTCCGGGACACCCGGGACCGGGGAGCTGTTTTTT.

The genes are TRBV10-3 and TRBJ1-1, with 9 bases fitting TRBD1. The CDR3 covers 14 residues. Germline V gene data show CDR1 as ENHRY and CDR2 as SYGVKD. Trimming took 0 bases from V and 10 from J; bases not matched to a gene: 6. The CDR3 loop reads CAISESTGQGPAFF. CDR3 sequence (DNA): TGTGCCATCAGTGAGTCAACGGGACAGGGTCCAGCTTTCTTT.

This clone appeared a single time. The chain carries TRBV5-4 and TRBJ1-4, with 8 bases matching TRBD1. The CDR3 has 15 residues. After removal of 1 base from V and 8 bases from J, the junction contained 7 bases not matched to a gene. Germline V gives CDR1 SGHNT, CDR2 YYREEE (reference sequence). This CDR3 reads CASSLRQGAGEKLFF. For the CDR3, the DNA is TGTGCCAGCAGCTTGCGTCAGGGGGCGGGGGAAAAACTGTTTTTT.

V usage is TRBV10-3 and J usage is TRBJ2-3, with 7 positions matching TRBD2. Germline V gene data show CDR1 as ENHRY and CDR2 as SYGVKD. After removal of 8 bases from V and 6 bases from J, the junction contained 8 bases not matched to a gene. The CDR3 runs 13 residues. The CDR3 sequence: CAIGGAGMDTQYF. The DNA of the CDR3 is TGTGCCATCGGCGGAGCGGGAATGGATACGCAGTATTTT.

The gene calls are TRBV5-1 and TRBJ2-1; 7 nucleotides match TRBD2. This CDR3 spans 15 amino acids. Germline V gene data show CDR1 as SGHRS and CDR2 as YFSETQ. With 4 bases clipped from V and 4 bases from J, the junction kept 8 bases outside the gene matches. The CDR3: CASSLDSGGYNEQFF. CDR3 nucleotide sequence: TGCGCCAGCAGCCTAGACTCGGGGGGATACAATGAGCAGTTCTTC.